Presented here are 30 T cell receptor beta chains from one specimen sequenced in a study of cytomegalovirus exposure and HLA in healthy donors. PCR was performed using 60 Vbeta and 13 Jbeta primers. The repertoire was sequenced with immunoSEQ multiplex PCR; TCRdb's copy has only in-frame clones and lacks some. The sample includes around 140,000 clones, around 72% of them seen just once. Sequencing was done on a sample of PBMCs. The source of these receptors is a woman aged 18-35 years in good health and CMV-seronegative.

The chain is built from TRBV14 and TRBJ1-1; TRBD1 matches at 8 bases. V shed 6 bases, J shed 1 base, and the junction held 1 base outside the gene matches. The germline gives CDR1 SGHDN, CDR2 FVKESK. The CDR3 is 13 amino acids. Here the CDR3 reads CASRGQANTEAFF. The CDR3 coding sequence is TGTGCCAGCAGGGGACAGGCGAACACTGAAGCTTTCTTT.

The V gene is TRBV7-6, the J gene TRBJ2-1; D is ambiguous. In germline, CDR1 is SGHVS, CDR2 FNYEAQ. The V end lost 1 base, the J end lost 4 bases, and 11 bases lay between the germline ends. The CDR3 extends over 15 amino acids. CDR3 amino acids: CASSLGALPYNEQFF. CDR3 DNA: TGTGCCAGCAGCTTAGGGGCCCTGCCTTACAATGAGCAGTTCTTC.

This clone came up once. The rearrangement links TRBV27 to TRBJ1-2, with a tentative D call TRBD1 (5 bases). The CDR3 sequence is 13 residues long. V was clipped by 3 bases and J by 4 bases, with 9 bases between them. From germline, CDR1 is MNHEY and CDR2 SMNVEV (reference sequence). The CDR3 region is CASSLAGGYGYTF. The CDR3 DNA reads as TGTGCCAGCAGTTTGGCGGGGGGCTATGGCTACACCTTC.

J is TRBJ2-3 and V is TRBV27; possible D gene TRBD2, 5 bases. The germline V gene encodes CDR1 MNHEY and CDR2 SMNVEV (reference sequence). The CDR3 consists of 14 residues. V was trimmed by 4 bases and J by 0 bases, leaving 8 bases between them. The CDR3 bases are TGTGCCAGCAGTTGGCGGAGGAGCACAGATACGCAGTATTTT. This sequence encodes CASSWRRSTDTQYF.

In this sample, this clone turned up once. The J gene is TRBJ2-3, the V gene TRBV25-1, with TRBD2 identical over 10 bases. CDR1 and CDR2 from the germline V gene are MGHDK and SYGVNS. The trim removed 7 bases at V and 1 base at J, leaving 5 bases unmatched. The CDR3 has 15 residues. The CDR3 coding sequence is TGTGCCAGCAAGCTAGCGGGAGTTGGCACAGATACGCAGTATTTT. It translates to CASKLAGVGTDTQYF.

This sequence joins TRBV6-9 and TRBJ1-1; 7 positions match TRBD1. Germline V lookup: CDR1 MNHGY, CDR2 SVAAGI. This CDR3 comprises 15 residues. Trimming at V came to 4 bases and at J to 1 base, leaving 6 bases not matched to a gene. The CDR3 coding sequence is TGTGCCAGCAGTTCAAGACAGGGAGCGAACACTGAAGCTTTCTTT. This encodes CASSSRQGANTEAFF.

This clone was recorded only once. The chain recombines TRBV7-2 with TRBJ1-1; TRBD1 matches 8 bases. The CDR3 length is 14 residues. Trimming at V came to 5 bases and at J to 4 bases, leaving 6 bases not matched to a gene. Germline V gene lookup returns CDR1 SGHTA and CDR2 FQGNSA. CDR3 bases: TGTGCCAGCAGCGTAACGACAGGGGTCACTGAAGCTTTCTTT. The encoded protein is CASSVTTGVTEAFF.

The chain is built from TRBV7-9 and TRBJ2-1; no clear D. V lost 4 bases and J 8 bases, leaving 12 bases between the germline ends. Germline-derived CDR1 and CDR2 are SEHNR and FQNEAQ (reference sequence). The CDR3 consists of 13 residues. The CDR3 is CASSSLLTDEQFF. The CDR3 nucleotides read TGTGCCAGCAGCTCCCTACTAACGGATGAGCAGTTCTTC.

The chain has TRBV4-1 and TRBJ1-5; TRBD1 matches at 7 bases. CDR3 size: 15 residues. Germline-derived CDR1 and CDR2 are MGHRA and YSYEKL. V shed 4 bases and J 3 bases; nucleotides not matched to a gene: 6. The CDR3 nucleotides read TGCGCCAGCAGCCTAGCCGACAGGGACAATCAGCCCCAGCATTTT. Translation: CASSLADRDNQPQHF.

This clone turned up a few times. The chain combines TRBV27 with TRBJ2-5; 8 bases line up with TRBD2. The CDR3 contains 15 residues. CDR1 and CDR2 from the germline V gene are MNHEY and SMNVEV (reference sequence). V was pared by 2 bases and J by 5 bases, with 7 bases of the junction left unmatched. CDR3 bases: TGTGCCAGCAGTTTAATCAGCGGGAGTGCGGAGACCCAGTACTTC. It encodes CASSLISGSAETQYF.

The chain employs TRBV6-6 and TRBJ2-7; D is perhaps TRBD2 (5 bases). The germline V gene encodes CDR1 MNHNY and CDR2 SVGAGI (reference sequence). Trimming stripped 7 bases from V and 4 bases from J, with 17 bases between. The CDR3 has 14 amino acids. In DNA form, the CDR3 reads TGTGCCAGCACCGCGGGCGGAGGAGGTTACGAGCAGTACTTC. Its protein product is CASTAGGGGYEQYF.

This clone was recorded many times. The J gene is TRBJ2-7, the V gene TRBV10-2, with TRBD2 matching 13 bases. The CDR3 covers 15 residues. Germline V gene lookup returns CDR1 WSHSY and CDR2 SAAADI. V lost 5 bases and J lost 2; bases outside the gene matches: 3. The CDR3 region is CASSRGLAGPYEQYF. CDR3 nucleotides: TGCGCCAGCAGTAGGGGACTAGCGGGGCCCTACGAGCAGTACTTC.

The genes are TRBV6-6 and TRBJ2-5, with TRBD1 matching over 9 bases. This CDR3 is 13 amino acids long. Germline V gene sequence: CDR1 MNHNY, CDR2 SVGAGI (reference sequence). After removal of 6 bases from V and 5 bases from J, the junction contained 4 bases not matched to a gene. This CDR3 is CASRTGGGETQYF. The DNA for the CDR3 is TGTGCCAGCAGAACAGGGGGCGGTGAGACCCAGTACTTC.

This chain uses TRBV7-9 with TRBJ2-5, with 9 nucleotides matching TRBD1. Germline values: CDR1 SEHNR, CDR2 FQNEAQ (reference sequence). This CDR3 contains 17 residues. V lost 5 bases, J lost 4 bases, and 14 bases stayed unmatched. As DNA, the CDR3 is TGTGCCAGCAGCCTACCCAGGGACAGGGTTAGTACAGAGACCCAGTACTTC. Protein sequence: CASSLPRDRVSTETQYF.

V is TRBV5-1 and J is TRBJ2-3; 13 bases fit TRBD2. The germline V gene encodes CDR1 SGHRS and CDR2 YFSETQ. This CDR3 is built from 18 residues. Germline trimming cut 5 bases from V and 3 bases from J; bases unmatched to any gene: 12. CDR3 loop: CASSSGTSGNWATDTQYF. CDR3 nucleotide sequence: TGCGCCAGCAGTTCCGGGACTAGCGGGAATTGGGCGACAGATACGCAGTATTTT.

This chain connects TRBV7-6 to TRBJ2-1; TRBD2 might be the D (6 bases). V lost 5 bases and J lost 4, with 12 bases in between. This CDR3 has 14 amino acids. Germline CDR1 reads SGHVS; CDR2 reads FNYEAQ. CDR3 coding DNA: TGTGCCAGCAGCACCGGGACTCCTTACAATGAGCAGTTCTTC. Its protein is CASSTGTPYNEQFF.

This chain connects TRBV5-4 to TRBJ2-7; 14 bases agree with TRBD2. Trimming at V came to 4 bases and at J to 6 bases, leaving 18 bases not matched to a gene. The V gene's germline CDR1 is SGHNT and CDR2 YYREEE (reference sequence). CDR3 length: 19 residues. The CDR3 sequence is CASSRKGLAGGWVRSEQYF. The CDR3 nucleotides are TGTGCCAGCAGCCGAAAAGGACTAGCGGGAGGATGGGTCCGAAGCGAGCAGTACTTC.

CDR3 residues: CASSSDSYLDTQYF. CDR3 in DNA: TGTGCCAGCTCCTCGGACAGCTATTTAGATACGCAGTATTTT. The chain is built from TRBV6-5 and TRBJ2-3, with D tentatively TRBD1 (6 bases). Germline V gives CDR1 MNHEY, CDR2 SVGAGI. The V gene lost 8 bases and the J gene lost 5 bases, with 17 bases spanning the gap. The CDR3 contains 14 residues.

This clone was seen only once. The J gene is TRBJ2-3, the V gene TRBV4-2; TRBD2 matches at 9 bases. The CDR3 is made up of 17 amino acids. The germline CDR1 and CDR2 sequences are LGHNA and YNFKEQ. The V and J ends lost 0 bases and 7 bases, in that order; junction bases with no gene match: 11. DNA for the CDR3: TGTGCCAGCAGCCAAGATATTAGCGGGAGCCTTGAGAATACGCAGTATTTT. Its protein product is CASSQDISGSLENTQYF.

This clone was seen a single time. The chain combines TRBV15 with TRBJ2-5; 7 bases match TRBD1. Germline V lookup: CDR1 LNHNV, CDR2 YYDKDF (reference sequence). The trim removed 3 bases at V and 5 bases at J, leaving 9 bases unmatched. This CDR3 is 15 amino acids long. In DNA, the CDR3 is TGTGCCACCAGCAGCGGACAGGCCCTCGGGGAGACCCAGTACTTC. Protein sequence: CATSSGQALGETQYF.

The chain is built from TRBV5-4 and TRBJ2-4; the match to TRBD1 covers 8 bases. The CDR3 extends over 17 amino acids. The junction had 8 bases not matched to a gene; V was cut back by 3 bases and J by 0 bases. Germline-derived CDR1 and CDR2 are SGHNT and YYREEE (reference sequence). This chain's CDR3 is CASSSPGGRKAKNIQYF. CDR3 nucleotide sequence: TGTGCCAGCAGCTCCCCAGGGGGCCGAAAAGCCAAAAACATTCAGTACTTC.

The J gene is TRBJ2-7, the V gene TRBV30, with 9 bases identical to TRBD1. CDR1 and CDR2 from the germline V gene are GTSNPN and SVGIG (reference sequence). Germline trimming cut 7 bases from V and 5 bases from J; bases unmatched to any gene: 12. CDR3 length equals 14 residues. The CDR3 sequence is CAFSDGTGSHEQYF. CDR3 in DNA: TGTGCCTTCTCAGACGGGACAGGGTCCCACGAGCAGTACTTC.

This rearrangement joins TRBV5-6 to TRBJ1-2; D ambiguous. This CDR3 spans 14 amino acids. Trimming cost V 2 bases and J 4 bases, with 12 bases left between them. Germline values: CDR1 SGHDT, CDR2 YYEEEE. The CDR3 region is CASSLGIASYGYTF. The CDR3 coding sequence is TGTGCCAGCAGCTTAGGAATAGCTAGCTATGGCTACACCTTC.

The chain is built from TRBV7-7 and TRBJ2-3, with D perhaps TRBD2 (5 bases). This CDR3 contains 13 residues. CDR1 is SSHAT and CDR2 is FNYEAQ in the germline V gene (reference sequence). V was shortened by 8 bases and J by 2 bases, with 11 bases between the two germline ends. As DNA, the CDR3 is TGTGCCAGCTCACGAGGGAACACAGATACGCAGTATTTT. This codes for CASSRGNTDTQYF. Full variable domain (missing parts from reference TRBV7-7 and TRBJ2-3): GAGVSQSPRYKVTKRGQDVTLRCDPISSHATLYWYQQALGQGPEFLTYFNYEAQPDKSGLPSDRFSAERPEGSISTLTIQRTEQRDSAMYRCASSRGNTDTQYFGPGTRLTVL.

This rearrangement joins TRBV13 to TRBJ2-7; a weak D match, TRBD2 (5 bases). The germline V gene has CDR1 PRHDT and CDR2 FYEKMQ (reference sequence). Trimming left V 5 bases short and J 9 bases short, with 23 bases between. The CDR3 length is 15 residues. The CDR3, as DNA: TGTGCCAGCAGCCGGGCCTCCTACGCCCTCCGGGGGCAGTACTTC. Protein: CASSRASYALRGQYF.

CDR3 in amino acids: CASSDPRLEANTEAFF. The CDR3 DNA is TGTGCCAGCAGTGACCCTAGGTTGGAAGCGAACACTGAAGCTTTCTTT. The chain links TRBV25-1 to TRBJ1-1; D remains unclear. Looked up from germline, CDR1 is MGHDK and CDR2 is SYGVNS. The CDR3 extends over 16 amino acids. The V gene lost 3 bases and the J gene lost 1 base, with 15 bases spanning the gap.

V usage is TRBV6-1 and J usage is TRBJ1-2; unclear D gene. This CDR3 has 13 residues. Germline CDR1 reads MNHNS; CDR2 reads SASEGT. Trimming cost V 1 base and J 3 bases, with 6 bases left between them. CDR3 loop: CASSEGAHYGYTF. The CDR3 DNA follows: TGTGCCAGCAGTGAAGGAGCCCACTATGGCTACACCTTC.

The chain links TRBV30 to TRBJ2-7; a weak D match, TRBD1 (6 bases). CDR3 length: 15 amino acids. The germline CDR1 and CDR2 sequences are GTSNPN and SVGIG (reference sequence). V was pared by 5 bases and J by 1 base, with 18 bases between. Here the CDR3 DNA reads TGTGCCTGGGCTCAGGGGACAAAACCATCCTACGAGCAGTACTTC. Encoded protein: CAWAQGTKPSYEQYF.

The V gene is TRBV6-5, the J gene TRBJ1-1; D is possibly TRBD1 (6 bases). With 7 bases removed from V and 7 bases from J, the gap between germline ends came to 19 bases. The CDR3 contains 14 residues. CDR1 is MNHEY, CDR2 SVGAGI, per germline. DNA for the CDR3: TGTGCCAGCACCCTTAGACAGGACCGAGGTGAAGCTTTCTTT. It translates to CASTLRQDRGEAFF.

The CDR3 protein is CASSRGEKLFF. In nucleotides, the CDR3 is TGTGCCAGCAGTCGGGGTGAAAAACTGTTTTTT. The chain employs TRBV27 and TRBJ1-4; D is undetermined. The V end lost 5 bases, the J end lost 7 bases, and 5 bases lay between the germline ends. The CDR3 has 11 residues. Per germline, CDR1 MNHEY and CDR2 SMNVEV (reference sequence).